Here is one T cell receptor beta chain with its context. The target of this receptor is not known. No much larger clonotype is one base removed from it; base qualities were not supplied. CDR1 and CDR2 (SGDLS, YYNGEE) derive from the germline V gene. V was cut back by 4 bases and J by 4 bases, leaving a gap of 24 bases between them. The CDR3 runs 18 residues from the cysteine to the phenylalanine. The entry retains the CDR3 DNA only, 54 bases that are in frame from base 1. Library preparation was by the immunoSEQ multiplex PCR assay. For the multiplex PCR, a mixture combining 60 forward primers for TCR Vbeta segments and 13 reverse primers for TCR Jbeta segments was used. The CDR3 region of rearranged TCR beta genes was amplified from genomic DNA with a multiplex PCR assay. Amplified TCR beta libraries were sequenced as 87-base-pair reads on the Illumina HiSeq System. For the original study's pipeline: Across the roughly 640 repertoires, a later analysis counted tens of millions of unique TCR beta chains, approximately 10 million of which were shared by at least two donors. Raw reads were error-corrected and collapsed into unique sequences with a nearest-neighbor algorithm that merged closely related sequences to remove PCR and sequencing errors. V, D and J gene segments were assigned by aligning CDR3 sequences to IMGT reference sequences. For a sequence to be retained, at least a six-nucleotide match to both a V gene segment and a J gene segment was required. Rearrangements were called productive when the CDR3 lacked stop codons and stayed in frame with V and J; all others were non-productive. Following IMGT convention, CDR3 was defined as the stretch from the second conserved V-encoded cysteine up to the conserved J-encoded phenylalanine. The earlier analysis of around 640 of the donors excluded sequences that lacked an unambiguous match to a single V gene segment. An earlier analysis of 587 of the donors called V segments functional above 56.7% productive rearrangements and segregating when the between-donor standard deviation exceeded 5%. A statistical classification framework was built to diagnose cytomegalovirus status from the catalog of TCR beta chain sequences. In a later analysis, V and J genes were assigned by comparing TCR nucleotide sequences against IMGT/GENE-DB human TR gene sequences. In a later analysis, CDR3 sequences and most-parsimonious VDJ recombination scenarios were assigned using the TCRdist pipeline. In a later analysis, every TCR beta chain was defined by the combination of its CDR3 amino acid sequence and its V-gene family, and reads without a unique V-gene family were dropped. As a way to deal with suspected cross-contamination and a sequencing artifact, a later analysis dropped 450 to 600 nucleotide sequences that were highly shared and had low generation probability. A later analysis calculated a clonal expansion index for each public chain from normalized within-repertoire ranks of inferred template counts. A later analysis computed generation probabilities with a VDJ recombination model fitted to out-of-frame rearrangements, and checked the results against IGoR. In a later analysis, hypergeometric tests were used to score TCR-TCR, TCR-HLA and TCR-CMV co-occurrence, with a repertoire-size bias correction applied to TCR pairs. In a later analysis, false discovery rates were estimated by permuting HLA or CMV assignments 20 times. A later analysis grouped co-occurring TCRs with DBSCAN, adding TCRdist sequence similarity when clustering within HLA-allele-positive subsets. Co-occurrence clustering excluded repertoires with fewer than 30,000 or more than 120,000 public chains, plus five with anomalous nucleotide sharing. TCRdb holds this immuneACCESS table with in-frame rearrangements only. Some clones are missing; in checked studies, unresolved V genes explain under half, and the rest has no known cause. V and J calls and clone size are as listed in that table; D and trimming were resolved from the DNA. In this sample the table shows about 82,000 clones, about 77% of which occur a single time. Together, the top ten hold about 3.5% of the sample.

In total, roughly 670 healthy bone marrow donors made up the cohort. All cohort members were sampled while nominally healthy, although unrecorded immune exposures were likely present. The donor was CMV seronegative and was included in the group of 352 seronegative cohort members. Every donor gave a peripheral blood sample, and the peripheral blood mononuclear cells from that sample were used for TCR beta sequencing. The Qiagen DNeasy Blood Extraction Kit was used to extract genomic DNA from the blood cell samples. These data come from a study of cytomegalovirus exposure and HLA in healthy donors (dated 2017 in TCRdb). As for the study more broadly: In an earlier analysis of 550 to 750 of the donors, 276 Gb of sequence data and 117 million unique TCR beta sequences from about 180 million T cells were reported. Alongside the repertoire data, information on donor age, sex, ethnicity and CMV serostatus was compiled. Among some 400 genotyped donors of the cohort, an average of about 240,000 unique TCR beta nucleotide sequences were sequenced per donor, roughly 18% of them non-productive. Of the approximately 400 genotyped donors, about 80% fell in the genetic ancestry cluster associated with self-reported Caucasian donors. An earlier analysis of 500 to 750 of the donors applied high-throughput TCR beta sequencing to assess whether each TCR beta V gene segment acted as functional or pseudogenic. Class I and class II HLA loci were covered by the typing at four-digit resolution. High-throughput TCR immunosequencing, statistical association of individual TCRs with disease status, and machine learning were combined to predict cytomegalovirus infection status. The study was designed to test whether signatures of past pathogen exposure could be identified by cataloging public T cell receptors. A separate validation cohort of roughly 120 different subjects was used in addition to the approximately 610-subject first cohort. An early release that covered about 640 HLA-typed donors contained approximately 290 gigabases of sequencing data and approximately 85 million unique TCR sequences. About five DR-DQ haplotypes were treated as single units for association and clustering because of strong linkage in the cohort. Rather than using new phenotypic data, the later analysis identified candidate immune exposures from TCR beta sequences and from how often those sequences occurred across donors. The T cell repertoires of around 670 subjects were profiled by immunosequencing and related to cytomegalovirus serostatus. Genome-wide SNP genotypes for about three fifths of the roughly 670 donors were used in a later genetic analysis, which treated that subset as a discovery cohort. To study patterns of TCR occurrence, a later analysis re-analyzed previously published TCR beta repertoires from 650 to 750 donors and added high-resolution HLA genotyping. The number of typed donors differed by locus: about 629-630 for A, B, C, DRB1 and DQB1; 500 to 550 for DQA1; about 600 for DPA1; and around 450 for DPB1. All discovery cohort repertoires had been generated using a single sequencing platform.

Broader findings and caveats from the paper: The study listed around 160 TCR beta chains as associated with cytomegalovirus. Strong co-occurrence of HLA alleles, especially DR and DQ, made assigning TCR associations to individual alleles difficult. A cluster of highly shared sequence variants was judged likely to represent a technical artifact of the sequencing pipeline. In a later genetic analysis, fewer N-insertions in productive TCRs were reported among donors in an Asian-associated ancestry cluster than the 666-donor mean. An earlier analysis of 450 to 750 of the donors showed that most TCR beta V segments appeared in productive rearrangements either about 87% or about 30% of the time, which broadly matched IMGT annotations. In a later analysis, the rate of TCR association differed among HLA loci, with DRB1 alleles having the most associated TCRs and HLA-C alleles having the fewest. Only TCR beta chains were sequenced in this cohort, and the absence of alpha or paired-chain data limited detectable features. A later analysis reported that several top co-occurrence clusters appeared linked to parvovirus B19, influenza, CMV and Epstein-Barr virus. In a later genetic analysis, a missense DCLRE1C variant was associated with V-gene and J-gene trimming of TCR beta chains, and the association was replicated in an independent cohort. In a later analysis, around 17,000 TCR beta sequences were associated with specific HLA alleles at a false discovery rate of 0.05. Across donors, most TCR sequences were observed very rarely, whereas some public TCRs were present in many individuals. A further reported finding was that TCR beta sequences accurately predicted the HLA-A and HLA-B alleles for most subjects in the first cohort. Linkage disequilibrium might explain the correlated functional status among segregating V segments, but an unknown experimental factor could not be ruled out. The 87-base-pair reads could not distinguish some IMGT-functional V segments, including TRBV6-2 and TRBV6-3, so those segments were excluded. Because counts were too low, approximately 18 rarely observed V segments, including chromosome 9 orphons, were excluded from the earlier analysis of a few hundred of the donors. According to a later analysis, most CMV-associated TCR beta chains appeared to be HLA-restricted, and the HLA associations seemed to be driven largely by CMV exposure. In a later analysis, HLA-associated TCR beta chains showed more clonal expansion and lower generation probabilities than non-associated chains that were equally common. Immune exposure information for the cohort was limited to CMV serostatus. A few of the identified cytomegalovirus-associated TCR beta chains were confirmed in vitro to be specific for cytomegalovirus antigens. In both the original and validation cohorts, the classifier was reported to diagnose cytomegalovirus status with high specificity and sensitivity. Because HLA typing was unavailable for some donors at each locus, only the typed subset was used in association tests. According to the authors, the approach could potentially be generalized to other disease states and immunological phenotypes. Roughly uniform sequencing depth across donors was assumed in presence/absence analyses, although this assumption may not hold.

The sample consisted of PBMCs. This clonotype was obtained from a man in his forties or fifties in good health and CMV-seronegative. In this chain, TRBV9 is recombined with TRBJ2-1; the D gene is possibly TRBD1, with 7 bases matching. The CDR3 corresponds to CASSPQIGGGGGYNEQFF. The nucleotides are TGTGCCAGCAGCCCCCAGATCGGAGGGGGCGGAGGATACAATGAGCAGTTCTTC.